One sample yielded the 10 T cell receptor beta chains listed below, sequenced in a study of cytomegalovirus exposure and HLA in healthy donors. Use of 60 Vbeta and 13 Jbeta primers characterized the PCR. Produced via immunoSEQ multiplex PCR; TCRdb's table is partial and in-frame only. Found here are about 150,000 clones, around 80% of them singletons; the top ten hold more than 6%. The sample was PBMCs. The receptor source for this set is a woman in her thirties or forties in good health and CMV-seropositive.

The chain links TRBV5-4 to TRBJ1-6; the D is unclear. From germline, CDR1 is SGHNT and CDR2 YYREEE (reference sequence). The CDR3 loop spans 15 amino acids. The V and J ends lost 2 bases and 0 bases respectively, with 6 bases between them. The CDR3 region has the DNA TGTGCCAGCAGCTTCGGGAGCTCCTATAATTCACCCCTCCACTTT. As protein: CASSFGSSYNSPLHF.

This sequence joins TRBV6-5 and TRBJ2-7, with 8 bases aligning to TRBD2. Per the germline V gene, CDR1 is MNHEY and CDR2 is SVGAGI. Trimming cost V 5 bases and J 2 bases; bases outside gene matches: 2. The CDR3 spans 13 residues. For the CDR3, the DNA is TGTGCCAGCAGTAAGGGACTAGCCTACGAGCAGTACTTC. The encoded protein is CASSKGLAYEQYF.

This chain connects TRBV15 to TRBJ1-2; D remains unclear. This CDR3 comprises 12 residues. V dropped 8 bases and J dropped 6 bases, with 13 bases sitting between them. CDR1 and CDR2 from the germline V gene are LNHNV and YYDKDF (reference sequence). CDR3 in amino acids: CATYGELDGYTF. The DNA for the CDR3 is TGTGCCACCTACGGGGAGTTGGATGGCTACACCTTC.

The genes are TRBV4-2 and TRBJ2-2, with D possibly TRBD2 on 6 matching bases. Germline V gene sequence: CDR1 LGHNA, CDR2 YNFKEQ. The CDR3 contains 16 residues. Trimming took off 3 bases at V and 6 bases at J, with 17 bases between the two ends. The CDR3 sequence is CASSQERLVIAGELFF. CDR3 nucleotide sequence: TGTGCCAGCAGCCAGGAGCGACTAGTTATAGCCGGGGAGCTGTTTTTT.

About this clone: Its ends do not fully match the called genes, so a read error is possible. The gene calls are TRBV19 and TRBJ1-1; 9 nucleotides match TRBD1. Germline assignment: CDR1 LNHDA and CDR2 SQIVND (reference sequence). This CDR3 is 14 amino acids long. CDR3 bases: TGTGACAGTAGCGAGGCATACAGGGGGCCTGAAGCTTTCTTT. Protein product: CDSSEAYRGPEAFF.

The V and J genes are TRBV19 and TRBJ2-2; 8 bases align to TRBD2. V lost 5 bases, J lost 5 bases, and 7 bases stayed unmatched. This CDR3 has 15 amino acids. The V gene's germline CDR1 is LNHDA and CDR2 SQIVND (reference sequence). CDR3 loop: CASSRGSGVTGELFF. In DNA, the CDR3 is TGTGCCAGTAGTCGTGGTAGCGGGGTTACCGGGGAGCTGTTTTTT.

This chain links TRBV2 with TRBJ2-7; the D gene is possibly TRBD1 (6 bases). The CDR3 loop spans 14 amino acids. Deletions cut 3 bases from V and 6 bases from J, with 15 bases between. The V gene's germline CDR1 is SNHLY and CDR2 FYNNEI. CDR3 DNA: TGTGCCAGCAGTGACCGAGACAGGAGCTCCGAGCAGTACTTC. Protein sequence: CASSDRDRSSEQYF.

The chain carries TRBV27 and TRBJ2-3; TRBD2 matches 11 bases. The CDR3 is made up of 17 amino acids. Trimming took 2 bases from V and 5 from J; bases not matched to a gene: 9. CDR1 and CDR2 from the germline V gene are MNHEY and SMNVEV (reference sequence). The CDR3 nucleotides are TGTGCCAGCAGTTTAAGGTTACTAGCGGGGGTAATAGATACGCAGTATTTT. It encodes CASSLRLLAGVIDTQYF.

The rearrangement joins TRBV6-6 to TRBJ2-7; D is possibly TRBD2 (5 bases). The CDR3 covers 12 residues. The V end was cut by 8 bases, the J end by 5 bases, with 13 bases between. The germline CDR1 and CDR2 sequences are MNHNY and SVGAGI (reference sequence). In nucleotides, the CDR3 is TGTGCCAGCGGAAGACTAACACACGAGCAGTACTTC. Translation gives CASGRLTHEQYF.

Here the CDR3 reads CASSRGWGYGYTF. The CDR3 region has the DNA TGTGCCAGCAGCCGGGGTTGGGGATATGGCTACACCTTC. The chain has TRBV7-9 and TRBJ1-2; the D is unclear. The CDR3 runs to 13 residues. The ends were cut back, 5 bases at V and 5 bases at J, with 12 bases in the middle. From germline, CDR1 is SEHNR and CDR2 FQNEAQ (reference sequence).